These 2 T cell receptor beta chains originate from one sample sequenced in a study of shared clonotypes between healthy human individuals. The method was immunoSEQ multiplex PCR; TCRdb's version includes in-frame clones alone and lacks a portion of them. The sample carries 980,000 or so clones, 60% to 85% recorded once. The sample was memory CD4+ T cells sorted from blood. Indicated subset: CD45RA-negative fraction. The origin of the receptors is a man aged 18 to 30 in good health.

The chain links TRBV28 to TRBJ1-2; no definite D call. Germline V gene sequence: CDR1 MDHEN, CDR2 SYDVKM. The CDR3 runs 16 residues. Trimming stripped 5 bases from V and 1 base from J, with 17 bases between. Written as DNA, the CDR3 is TGTGCCAGCAGTCCCAGAGTCGGGGTTTATAACTATGGCTACACCTTC. It encodes CASSPRVGVYNYGYTF.

The chain recombines TRBV28 with TRBJ2-1; no clear D. V lost 8 bases to trimming and J lost 7 bases, with 18 bases between them. The V gene's germline CDR1 is MDHEN and CDR2 SYDVKM. This CDR3 has 14 amino acids. Written as DNA, the CDR3 is TGTGCCAGCGGTACGCCCGGGCCTACAAATGAGCAGTTCTTC. It translates to CASGTPGPTNEQFF.